One sample yielded the 24 T cell receptor beta chains listed below, sequenced in a study of T cell responses to AZD1222 COVID-19 vaccine (dated by TCRdb to the early 2020s). Library construction relied on the immunoSEQ multiplex PCR assay. TCRdb carries this immuneACCESS record with in-frame sequences only. Its versions omit some clonotypes, under half of them owing to an unresolved V gene in the studies checked, with the rest unexplained. Within this sample are roughly 120,000 clones, with roughly nine tenths of them counted one time only. Around 7.5% of the sample lies in the top ten. This specimen's time point label, interpreted: baseline before first vaccination. Source: peripheral blood, taken on day 0 of AZD1222 vaccination. The receptors were gathered from an adult in good health.

This chain uses TRBV12-3 or TRBV12-4 with TRBJ1-1; D may be TRBD1 (5 bases). Trimming stripped 6 bases from V and 5 bases from J, with 13 bases between. The CDR3 has 13 amino acids. CDR3 protein: CASSPEGSTEAFF. In nucleotides, the CDR3 is TGTGCCAGCAGCCCCGAGGGGTCGACTGAAGCTTTCTTT.

CDR3: CASSLNGGRGYTF. The CDR3 bases are TGTGCCAGCAGCTTAAACGGGGGGCGAGGCTACACCTTC. The chain has TRBV7-3 and TRBJ1-2, with a possible D match to TRBD1 (6 bases). This CDR3 is 13 amino acids long. V was clipped by 1 base and J by 8 bases, with 11 bases between them. Per the germline V gene, CDR1 is SGHTA and CDR2 is FQGTGA.

This clone was observed a few times. The chain recombines TRBV7-9 with TRBJ2-7, with 13 bases aligning to TRBD2. Germline V CDR1 and CDR2: SEHNR, FQNEAQ (reference sequence). V lost 6 bases, J lost 3 bases, and 2 bases stayed unmatched. This CDR3 spans 14 amino acids. CDR3 coding DNA: TGTGCCAGCAGACGGACTAGCGGGAGCTACGAGCAGTACTTC. It translates to CASRRTSGSYEQYF.

The chain has TRBV5-4 and TRBJ1-1; no firm D call. Germline-derived CDR1 and CDR2 are SGHNT and YYREEE (reference sequence). This CDR3 is 12 amino acids long. Trimming shortened V by 2 bases and J by 1 base, and 3 bases separated the two germline ends. The CDR3 nucleotides are TGTGCCAGCAGCTTTAGGAACACTGAAGCTTTCTTT. Its translation is CASSFRNTEAFF.

The chain joins TRBV9 to TRBJ2-3; maybe TRBD2 (5 bases). Germline lookup yields CDR1 SGDLS and CDR2 YYNGEE. V lost 3 bases, J lost 6 bases, and 11 bases lay in between. This CDR3 spans 13 amino acids. CDR3 sequence reads: CASSARTGDTQYF. The DNA for the CDR3 is TGTGCCAGCAGCGCCCGGACGGGGGATACGCAGTATTTT.

This chain connects TRBV7-4 to TRBJ1-5, with a weak D call TRBD1 (5 bases). The ends were cut back, 6 bases at V and 3 bases at J, with 12 bases in the middle. The CDR3 length is 14 residues. The germline V gene has CDR1 SGHVT and CDR2 SQSDAQ. The CDR3 region is CASSRGLLNQPQHF. The CDR3 DNA follows: TGTGCCAGCAGTCGGGGACTTCTCAATCAGCCCCAGCATTTT.

The chain couples TRBV15 to TRBJ1-1; possibly TRBD1 for D (6 bases). V lost 3 bases and J lost 1, with 6 bases in between. The germline CDR1 and CDR2 sequences are LNHNV and YYDKDF (reference sequence). The CDR3 spans 13 residues. The CDR3 sequence: CATSRGQNTEAFF. The CDR3 nucleotides are TGTGCCACCAGCAGGGGACAGAACACTGAAGCTTTCTTT.

This chain uses TRBV5-1 with TRBJ2-7, with a tentative D call TRBD1 (6 bases). Per the germline V gene, CDR1 is SGHRS and CDR2 is YFSETQ. The V end lost 7 bases, the J end lost 5 bases, and 22 bases lay between the germline ends. The CDR3 extends over 15 amino acids. The CDR3, as DNA: TGCGCCAGCGGGAAGATAGGGCTTGGGGGCGACGAGCAGTACTTC. Translated, it gives CASGKIGLGGDEQYF. The variable domain in full, completed from reference TRBV5-1 and TRBJ2-7, reads KAGVTQTPRYLIKTRGQQVTLSCSPISGHRSVSWYQQTPGQGLQFLFEYFSETQRNKGNFPGRFSGRQFSNSRSEMNVSTLELGDSALYLCASGKIGLGGDEQYFGPGTRLTVT.

The sample holds one count of this clone. The J gene is TRBJ2-5, the V gene TRBV9; D is possibly TRBD1 or TRBD2 (5 bases each). The CDR3 has 14 residues. Looked up from germline, CDR1 is SGDLS and CDR2 is YYNGEE. V was pared by 0 bases and J by 5 bases, with 11 bases between. The CDR3 DNA follows: TGTGCCAGCAGCGTAGGGGGGACCGTGGAGACCCAGTACTTC. This encodes CASSVGGTVETQYF. Full variable domain (missing parts from reference TRBV9 and TRBJ2-5): DSGVTQTPKHLITATGQRVTLRCSPRSGDLSVYWYQQSLDQGLQFLIQYYNGEERAKGNILERFSAQQFPDLHSELNLSSLELGDSALYFCASSVGGTVETQYFGPGTRLLVL.

The rearrangement links TRBV30 to TRBJ2-3; 10 positions match TRBD2. The CDR3 loop spans 17 amino acids. In germline, CDR1 is GTSNPN, CDR2 SVGIG (reference sequence). V trimming: 3 bases; J trimming: 0 bases; junction bases outside the gene matches: 9. The CDR3 DNA is TGTGCCTGGAGAGCACTAGCGGGGCGGAGGAGCACAGATACGCAGTATTTT. It encodes CAWRALAGRRSTDTQYF.

The V and J genes are TRBV27 and TRBJ2-1; 9 positions agree with TRBD2. After removal of 2 bases from V and 7 bases from J, the junction contained 6 bases not matched to a gene. The V gene's germline CDR1 is MNHEY and CDR2 SMNVEV (reference sequence). The CDR3 consists of 15 residues. The CDR3, as DNA: TGTGCCAGCAGTTTAGCGGGAGGGCCGGGTAATGAGCAGTTCTTC. Protein: CASSLAGGPGNEQFF.

The chain joins TRBV9 to TRBJ1-4, with D unclear. CDR1 SGDLS and CDR2 YYNGEE come from the germline V gene. V was shortened by 2 bases and J by 6 bases, with 8 bases between the two germline ends. This CDR3 is 13 amino acids long. The CDR3 nucleotides read TGTGCCAGCAGCGTTCTCGGGGATGAAAAACTGTTTTTT. It translates to CASSVLGDEKLFF.

The genes are TRBV27 and TRBJ1-4; D remains unclear. The CDR3 covers 11 residues. Looked up from germline, CDR1 is MNHEY and CDR2 is SMNVEV (reference sequence). The V end lost 6 bases, the J end lost 10 bases, and 9 bases lay between the germline ends. The CDR3 nucleotides read TGTGCCAGCAGCGCCCTTGGAAAACTGTTTTTT. It codes for CASSALGKLFF.

The DNA of the CDR3 is TGCAGCGCCGGCCCAGGGGGTATAACCACAGATACGCAGTATTTT. This gives the protein CSAGPGGITTDTQYF. The chain recombines TRBV29-1 with TRBJ2-3, with 7 bases that match TRBD1. The length of the CDR3 is 15 residues. Germline CDR1 is SQVTM and CDR2 is ANQGSEA. Losses at the gene ends were 7 bases for V and 2 bases for J; bases not matched to a gene: 12.

The chain couples TRBV27 to TRBJ1-1, with a tentative D call TRBD1 (5 bases). The germline CDR1 and CDR2 sequences are MNHEY and SMNVEV (reference sequence). The CDR3 totals 14 residues. The germline V and J ends were trimmed by 5 bases and 2 bases, with 12 bases remaining between them. The CDR3 coding sequence is TGTGCCAGCAGTGAGGGCAGGGTTAACACTGAAGCTTTCTTT. Translation gives CASSEGRVNTEAFF.

The V and J genes are TRBV4-1 and TRBJ2-1; no definite D call. CDR1 and CDR2 from the germline V gene are MGHRA and YSYEKL. The CDR3 runs 16 residues. Trimming took off 0 bases at V and 8 bases at J, with 17 bases between the two ends. CDR3 sequence (DNA): TGCGCCAGCAGCCAAGATTCCGACGAAAACTGGCATGAGCAGTTCTTC. It translates to CASSQDSDENWHEQFF.

The sample holds a few counts of this clone. The gene calls are TRBV27 and TRBJ2-3, with 7 bases fitting TRBD2. The junction had 11 bases not matched to a gene; V was cut back by 7 bases and J by 7 bases. From germline, CDR1 is MNHEY and CDR2 SMNVEV (reference sequence). The CDR3 consists of 14 residues. CDR3 region: CASKNRDYSYTQYF. CDR3 DNA: TGTGCCAGCAAAAACCGGGACTATTCTTATACGCAGTATTTT.

The chain has TRBV21-1 and TRBJ1-2. TRBV21-1 is designated a pseudogene. This CDR3 is built from 14 residues. The DNA for the CDR3 is TGTGCCAGCATCCTCGGGGCACCTAACTATGGCTACACCTTC. This translates into CASILGAPNYGYTF.

The rearrangement joins TRBV5-1 to TRBJ1-2; TRBD1 is a possible D gene (5 bases). Germline loops: CDR1 SGHRS, CDR2 YFSETQ. The length of the CDR3 is 15 residues. V was trimmed by 4 bases and J by 6 bases, leaving 19 bases between them. Here the CDR3 reads CASSPDEGPRDGYTF. Here the CDR3 DNA reads TGCGCCAGCAGCCCGGACGAGGGGCCAAGGGATGGCTACACCTTC.

The genes are TRBV7-9 and TRBJ2-3; 8 nucleotides match TRBD1. Germline values: CDR1 SEHNR, CDR2 FQNEAQ (reference sequence). V shed 3 bases and J 2 bases; nucleotides not matched to a gene: 1. This CDR3 is 14 amino acids long. This CDR3 reads CASSFQGATDTQYF. The CDR3 nucleotides read TGTGCCAGCAGCTTTCAGGGGGCCACAGATACGCAGTATTTT.

V usage is TRBV7-6 and J usage is TRBJ2-5; D may be TRBD1 (6 bases). The germline V gene encodes CDR1 SGHVS and CDR2 FNYEAQ. Trimming stripped 5 bases from V and 5 bases from J, with 18 bases between. The CDR3 has 15 residues. In DNA, the CDR3 is TGTGCCAGCAGCCGAGTACAGGGTCCTACGGAGACCCAGTACTTC. Translating gives CASSRVQGPTETQYF.

The V gene is TRBV18, the J gene TRBJ2-7; 11 nucleotides match TRBD2. The CDR3 is 14 amino acids. V was pared by 4 bases and J by 6 bases, with 5 bases of the junction left unmatched. Germline CDR1 KGHSH, CDR2 LQKENI. CDR3 coding DNA: TGTGCCAGCTCACAACTAGCGGGGGCCTCCGAGCAGTACTTC. Protein: CASSQLAGASEQYF.

This clone was seen more than once but under ten times. The chain couples TRBV30 to TRBJ1-4, with a possible D match to TRBD1 (5 bases). The germline V gene encodes CDR1 GTSNPN and CDR2 SVGIG (reference sequence). This CDR3 has 14 residues. V was pared by 2 bases and J by 8 bases, with 15 bases between. Here the CDR3 DNA reads TGTGCCTGGAGTTGGGACCTCACAATCGAAAAACTGTTTTTT. Translating it yields CAWSWDLTIEKLFF.

The J gene is TRBJ2-5, the V gene TRBV14; D may be TRBD1 (5 bases). CDR1 and CDR2 from the germline V gene are SGHDN and FVKESK. CDR3 length: 15 residues. Trimming stripped 2 bases from V and 5 bases from J, with 15 bases between. The CDR3 nucleotides are TGTGCCAGCAGCCAAACGAAGGGGTATTTGGAGACCCAGTACTTC. Translating it yields CASSQTKGYLETQYF.